A selection of T cell receptor beta chains follows, all from one sample in a study of control samples from healthy donors and cancer patients. Method: immunoSEQ multiplex PCR; TCRdb's copy keeps in-frame clones and lacks some. The sample consists of around 200,000 clones, about 93% of them appearing once. Sequenced input: blood. The receptor source for this set is a man aged 18 to 30 in good health. Both conserved end residues are part of each CDR3. Fields, in order: clone size, V gene, J gene, D gene, CDR3 DNA, CDR3 protein. The D gene is left open where the match is weak. The size entry is marked missing in some rows and otherwise reads once, few, many or a size class.

.,TRBV9,TRBJ2-1,.,TGTGCCAGCAGCGTAGTGAACGAAAACAATGAGCAGTTCTTC,CASSVVNENNEQFF
once,TRBV3-1/TRBV3-2,TRBJ2-7,TRBD2,TGTGCCAGCAGCCCCCTTTTCGCGGGGGGGGACACCGAGCAGTACTTC,CASSPLFAGGDTEQYF
.,TRBV3-1/TRBV3-2,TRBJ2-6,.,TGTGCCAGCAGCCAAGTCTATGTCACACACTCTGGGGCCAACGTCCTGACTTTC,CASSQVYVTHSGANVLTF
.,TRBV5-6,TRBJ1-1,.,TGTGCCAGCGCCAGTAGGGGCTTAAACACTGAAGCTTTCTTT,CASASRGLNTEAFF
.,TRBV5-1,TRBJ1-2,TRBD1,TGCGCCAGCAGCCCGGACAGGGGGGGATATGGCTACACCTTC,CASSPDRGGYGYTF
.,TRBV12-1,TRBJ2-5,.,TGTGCCCGCCCCCCTGGGTGGCGGGGGGGCCTAGAGACCCAGTACTTC,CARPPGWRGGLETQYF
few,TRBV5-4,TRBJ1-2,.,TGTGCCAGCAGCTTGGGTCTCAGGCGGACTAAATATGGCTACACCTTC,CASSLGLRRTKYGYTF
.,TRBV10-2,TRBJ2-7,.,TGCGCCAGCAGGGTACTAGGGGGAGAGCAGTACTTC,CASRVLGGEQYF
.,TRBV28,TRBJ1-2,.,TGTGCCAGCAGTTCGTTTCGGCAGGCCAACTATGGCTACACCTTC,CASSSFRQANYGYTF
.,TRBV5-4,TRBJ2-3,TRBD1,TGTGCCAGCAGCTTCGGGGGGACAGGGACGGATACGCAGTATTTT,CASSFGGTGTDTQYF
.,TRBV30,TRBJ2-1,TRBD2,TGTGCCTGGAGCCCTGGCGGGGGGGGCGAGCAGTTCTTC,CAWSPGGGGEQFF
.,TRBV2,TRBJ2-2,TRBD1,TGTGCCAGCAGCCCAGGACAGGGGAGGGCCGGGGAGCTGTTTTTT,CASSPGQGRAGELFF
.,TRBV27,TRBJ2-1,TRBD2,TGTGCCAGCAGTTTCATAGCGGGGGGGAGCTACAATGAGCAGTTCTTC,CASSFIAGGSYNEQFF
.,TRBV5-1,TRBJ2-4,TRBD1,TGCGCCAGCAGTTGGGACAGAGTAGCCAAAAACATTCAGTACTTC,CASSWDRVAKNIQYF
.,TRBV19,TRBJ2-7,TRBD1,TGTGCCAGTAGTATGGTCGGACAGGCCTACGAGCAGTACTTC,CASSMVGQAYEQYF
.,TRBV11-1,TRBJ2-1,TRBD2,TGTGCCAGCAGTCCTGCGGGGGGGCCCGATGAGCAGTTCTTC,CASSPAGGPDEQFF
.,TRBV5-4,TRBJ2-1,.,TGTGCCAGCAGCTTGAGACAGAAACTATACAATGAGCAGTTCTTC,CASSLRQKLYNEQFF
.,TRBV14,TRBJ2-3,.,TGTGCCAGCGGGACCTGGGGAGATACGCAGTATTTT,CASGTWGDTQYF
.,TRBV5-6,TRBJ1-2,TRBD1,TGTGCCAGCAGTCGCAACCGGGCAGGGGGCTATGGCTACACCTTC,CASSRNRAGGYGYTF
.,TRBV20-1,TRBJ2-3,.,TGCAGTGCCGTCAGCAGGGATACGCAGTATTTT,CSAVSRDTQYF
.,TRBV6-6,TRBJ1-6,.,TGTGCCAGCACGGGACATAATTCACCCCTCCACTTT,CASTGHNSPLHF
.,TRBV27,TRBJ1-6,TRBD1,TGTGCCAGCCTCCGACAGGGAGATAATTCACCCCTCCACTTT,CASLRQGDNSPLHF